This T cell receptor (beta chain) stems from a study of T cell changes during pregnancy in multiple sclerosis. Clones were sequenced by immunoSEQ multiplex PCR, and TCRdb holds only the in-frame ones, with some missing. The repertoire includes fewer than 40,000 clones, almost 95% of them detected once, and under 0.4% sits in the top ten. Germline V gene lookup returns CDR1 SGHTS and CDR2 YDEGEE. The CDR3 covers 16 residues. Trimming pared 0 bases from V and 6 bases from J, leaving 16 bases between. Source: CD4+ T cells from peripheral blood mononuclear cells, taken after pregnancy. The V and J genes are TRBV5-8 and TRBJ1-5; the D gene is possibly TRBD1 (6 bases). The TCR was taken from a female donor with multiple sclerosis, enrolled in a pregnancy study. CDR3 bases: TGTGCCAGCAGCTTGGGAGGGACAAACAAGGCTCAGCCCCAGCATTTT. Translating gives CASSLGGTNKAQPQHF. The full variable domain, its missing parts supplied by reference TRBV5-8 and TRBJ1-5, is EAGVTQSPTHLIKTRGQQATLRCSPISGHTSVYWYQQALGLGLQFLLWYDEGEERNRGNFPPRFSGRQFPNYSSELNVNALELEDSALYLCASSLGGTNKAQPQHFGDGTRLSIL.